What follows are 22 T cell receptor beta chains derived from one specimen sequenced in a study of OX40 agonist ivuxolimab in advanced cancers. Assay: immunoSEQ multiplex PCR; the TCRdb copy retains only in-frame clones and omits some. The sample lists over 90,000 clones; roughly 95% were seen once. This specimen consisted of CD4+ or CD8+ T cells sorted from blood, obtained in a trial of the OX40 agonist ivuxolimab. These receptors were obtained from an adult with an advanced solid tumor such as melanoma, head and neck, liver or kidney cancer.

This chain joins TRBV9 and TRBJ2-3, with a tentative D call TRBD1 (5 bases). Trimming removed 4 bases from V and 4 bases from J, with 19 bases in between. This CDR3 is 16 amino acids long. Germline V gene data show CDR1 as SGDLS and CDR2 as YYNGEE. In nucleotides, the CDR3 is TGTGCCAGCAGCAGGGGATCCTCCTACGGCGCAGATACGCAGTATTTT. Amino acids: CASSRGSSYGADTQYF. Together with reference TRBV9 and TRBJ2-3, the CDR3 gives the full variable domain: DSGVTQTPKHLITATGQRVTLRCSPRSGDLSVYWYQQSLDQGLQFLIQYYNGEERAKGNILERFSAQQFPDLHSELNLSSLELGDSALYFCASSRGSSYGADTQYFGPGTRLTVL.

The chain is built from TRBV28 and TRBJ2-3, with TRBD1 identical over 9 bases. This CDR3 is 16 amino acids long. Trimming at V came to 1 base and at J to 3 bases, leaving 5 bases not matched to a gene. Germline CDR1 reads MDHEN; CDR2 reads SYDVKM. DNA for the CDR3: TGTGCCAGCAGTTTATCGGGACAGGGCGATACAGATACGCAGTATTTT. It translates to CASSLSGQGDTDTQYF.

This chain uses TRBV18 with TRBJ2-7, with D maybe TRBD1 (6 bases). Trimming shortened V by 2 bases and J by 5 bases, and 13 bases separated the two germline ends. The CDR3 covers 14 residues. Germline V CDR1 and CDR2: KGHSH, LQKENI. For the CDR3, the DNA is TGTGCCAGCTCACCAATACAGGGCCACCACGAGCAGTACTTC. Its protein is CASSPIQGHHEQYF.

The chain links TRBV27 to TRBJ2-2; D remains ambiguous. V lost 3 bases and J 6 bases, leaving 14 bases between the germline ends. Germline V gives CDR1 MNHEY, CDR2 SMNVEV (reference sequence). This CDR3 has 15 residues. For the CDR3, the DNA is TGTGCCAGCAGTTTCCTAACAACGGTGGCCGGGGAGCTGTTTTTT. It specifies CASSFLTTVAGELFF.

V and J are TRBV7-2 and TRBJ2-7; the match to TRBD2 covers 9 bases. The V gene's germline CDR1 is SGHTA and CDR2 FQGNSA. This CDR3 region has 13 residues. With V trimmed by 10 bases and J by 0 bases, 4 bases remained unmatched. Here the CDR3 DNA reads TGTGCCACCCGAGCGGGAGGCTCCTACGAGCAGTACTTC. It encodes CATRAGGSYEQYF.

The CDR3 is CASRASGRRNEQFF. The CDR3 DNA sequence: TGTGCCAGCAGAGCTAGCGGGCGACGGAATGAGCAGTTCTTC. V and J are TRBV6-5 and TRBJ2-1; 8 bases agree with TRBD2. Losses at the gene ends were 6 bases for V and 7 bases for J; bases not matched to a gene: 8. The CDR3 loop spans 14 amino acids. CDR1 is MNHEY and CDR2 is SVGAGI in the germline V gene.

The rearrangement joins TRBV11-3 to TRBJ2-5; D uncertain. With 6 bases removed from V and 6 bases from J, the gap between germline ends came to 14 bases. The CDR3 consists of 13 residues. The germline V gene has CDR1 SGHNT and CDR2 YENEEA. The CDR3 here is CASSSRNGQTQYF. For the CDR3, the DNA is TGTGCCAGCAGTTCGCGCAATGGACAGACCCAGTACTTC.

The chain employs TRBV11-2 and TRBJ1-2; 7 bases line up with TRBD1. Germline V gene sequence: CDR1 SGHAT, CDR2 FQNNGV. The CDR3 has 15 amino acids. The junction had 9 bases not matched to a gene; V was cut back by 5 bases and J by 3 bases. CDR3 DNA sequence: TGTGCCAGCAGCGGGAGGTGGGACAGATACTATGGCTACACCTTC. This gives the protein CASSGRWDRYYGYTF. Filled out from reference TRBV11-2 and TRBJ1-2, the complete variable domain reads EAGVAQSPRYKIIEKRQSVAFWCNPISGHATLYWYQQILGQGPKLLIQFQNNGVVDDSQLPKDRFSAERLKGVDSTLKIQPAKLEDSAVYLCASSGRWDRYYGYTFGSGTRLTVV.

This clone came up a few times. The V gene is TRBV7-8, the J gene TRBJ1-1; possible D gene TRBD1, 5 bases. This CDR3 comprises 15 residues. Between the trimmed V and J ends, which lost 3 bases and 6 bases, there was a span of 17 bases. Germline CDR1 SGHVS, CDR2 FQNEAQ. The CDR3 sequence: CASSLGQGGRAEAFF. The CDR3 region has the DNA TGTGCCAGCAGCTTGGGGCAGGGAGGAAGGGCTGAAGCTTTCTTT.

The chain uses TRBV4-3 and TRBJ1-6, with D possibly matching TRBD1 (6 bases). V was shortened by 2 bases and J by 10 bases, with 12 bases between the two germline ends. CDR1 and CDR2 from the germline V gene are LGHNA and YSLEER. This CDR3 has 14 amino acids. The CDR3 spells CASSQQGRFSPLHF. CDR3 DNA: TGCGCCAGCAGCCAACAGGGGCGCTTCTCACCCCTCCACTTT.

This chain uses TRBV10-3 with TRBJ1-4, with 9 bases matching TRBD1. After removal of 4 bases from V and 7 bases from J, the junction contained 1 base not matched to a gene. The CDR3 contains 13 residues. CDR1 and CDR2 from the germline V gene are ENHRY and SYGVKD. CDR3 sequence (DNA): TGTGCCATCAGTGGACAGGGGGGTGAAAAACTGTTTTTT. Residues: CAISGQGGEKLFF.

For this clone: A read error may produce the germline difference seen at one junction end. This chain links TRBV14 with TRBJ1-2; D unclear. The germline V gene encodes CDR1 SGHDN and CDR2 FVKESK. The CDR3 is 16 amino acids. CDR3 loop: CASSHNRVLNPNGYAF. The CDR3 DNA is TGTGCCAGCAGCCACAACCGGGTCCTAAACCCAAATGGCTACGCCTTC. Full variable domain (outside the CDR3, taken from reference TRBV14 and TRBJ1-2): EAGVTQFPSHSVIEKGQTVTLRCDPISGHDNLYWYRRVMGKEIKFLLHFVKESKQDESGMPNNRFLAERTGGTYSTLKVQPAELEDSGVYFCASSHNRVLNPNGYAFGSGTRLTVV.

The chain combines TRBV7-2 with TRBJ2-5, with unresolved D. Deletions cut 4 bases from V and 4 bases from J, with 16 bases between. The CDR3 covers 15 residues. Germline values: CDR1 SGHTA, CDR2 FQGNSA. CDR3 bases: TGTGCCAGCAGCTCGGTCCAGGCCTGGGGAGAGACCCAGTACTTC. Amino acid sequence: CASSSVQAWGETQYF.

This chain's CDR3 is CASSPTEGQGAQSYEQYF. In DNA form, the CDR3 reads TGTGCCAGCTCACCAACGGAGGGACAGGGGGCTCAATCCTACGAGCAGTACTTC. The chain recombines TRBV18 with TRBJ2-7; 12 bases line up with TRBD1. Unmatched junction bases numbered 9, after V lost 2 bases and J lost 1 base. This CDR3 region has 18 residues. Germline CDR1 reads KGHSH; CDR2 reads LQKENI.

The chain combines TRBV27 with TRBJ2-2; the D is unclear. Deletions cut 7 bases from V and 3 bases from J, with 15 bases between. The CDR3 is 15 residues long. CDR1 and CDR2 from the germline V gene are MNHEY and SMNVEV (reference sequence). CDR3 coding DNA: TGTGCCAGCACGTCTTTAGGAAAGGACACCGGGGAGCTGTTTTTT. Translating it yields CASTSLGKDTGELFF.

The V and J genes are TRBV2 and TRBJ2-2; 7 nucleotides align to TRBD1. This CDR3 contains 16 residues. From germline, CDR1 is SNHLY and CDR2 FYNNEI. V was clipped by 5 bases and J by 6 bases; unmatched bases: 12. For the CDR3, the DNA is TGTGCCAGCAGTAGACAGGGAAGATATGGGGCCGGGGAGCTGTTTTTT. It translates to CASSRQGRYGAGELFF.

The chain links TRBV18 to TRBJ2-7; D is ambiguous. Trimming removed 2 bases at V and 6 bases at J, with 11 bases between. The CDR3 is 13 residues long. The germline V gene has CDR1 KGHSH and CDR2 LQKENI. The CDR3 loop reads CASSPGEIGEQYF. The CDR3 DNA reads TGTGCCAGCTCACCAGGGGAAATAGGCGAGCAGTACTTC. The whole variable domain, filled in from reference TRBV18 and TRBJ2-7, reads NAGVMQNPRHLVRRRGQEARLRCSPMKGHSHVYWYRQLPEEGLKFMVYLQKENIIDESGMPKERFSAEFPKEGPSILRIQQVVRGDSAAYFCASSPGEIGEQYFGPGTRLTVT.

The rearrangement uses TRBV7-3 and TRBJ2-2; D may correspond to TRBD1 or TRBD2 (5 bases each). Germline CDR1 SGHTA, CDR2 FQGTGA. V lost 5 bases and J lost 8, with 15 bases in between. The length of the CDR3 is 14 residues. For the CDR3, the DNA is TGTGCCAGCAGCCGAGGGACGGCCCTGGGGGAGCTGTTTTTT. Amino acid sequence: CASSRGTALGELFF.

The rearrangement links TRBV4-2 to TRBJ1-4; maybe TRBD1 (6 bases). Trimming removed 4 bases from V and 0 bases from J, with 12 bases in between. CDR1 and CDR2 (germline): LGHNA, YNFKEQ. The CDR3 totals 16 residues. CDR3 DNA sequence: TGTGCCAGCAGCCCCGGGACATCCGCAACTAATGAAAAACTGTTTTTT. This sequence encodes CASSPGTSATNEKLFF.

This sequence joins TRBV5-4 and TRBJ1-1; 8 bases are a match to TRBD1. Germline V lookup: CDR1 SGHNT, CDR2 YYREEE (reference sequence). This CDR3 has 14 amino acids. J gave up 7 bases and V 5 bases, and 10 bases lay outside the gene matches. This CDR3 is CASRHQQGGVEAFF. CDR3 in DNA: TGTGCCAGCAGACACCAACAGGGGGGGGTTGAAGCTTTCTTT.

This chain joins TRBV6-6 and TRBJ2-2; tentatively, D is TRBD2 (5 bases). Trimming took 5 bases from V and 5 from J, leaving 15 bases between them. CDR3 length equals 15 residues. The germline gives CDR1 MNHNY, CDR2 SVGAGI (reference sequence). CDR3 loop: CASSRSGSGTGELFF. CDR3 in DNA: TGTGCCAGCAGTCGTTCGGGGTCGGGAACCGGGGAGCTGTTTTTT.

The V call is TRBV27, the J call TRBJ1-5, with no clear D. Germline-derived CDR1 and CDR2 are MNHEY and SMNVEV (reference sequence). CDR3 length: 13 residues. V gave up 8 bases and J gave up 0 bases, with 8 bases separating them. The CDR3 here is CASALNSNQPQHF. CDR3 sequence (DNA): TGTGCCAGCGCCCTTAATAGCAATCAGCCCCAGCATTTT.